What follows are 21 T cell receptor beta chains derived from one specimen sequenced in a study of T cells after yellow fever vaccination. A single record per CDR3 protein comes from TCRdb applying MiXCR to the 5' RACE reads. The sample yields 280,000 or so distinct CDR3 sequences, less than 9.5% seen once. The specimen was CD4+ T cells sorted from PBMCs, collected 5 days after the yellow fever booster vaccination. The receptor set was obtained from a man aged 18 to 30 who received the YFV17D yellow fever vaccine.

This clonotype was picked up a small number of times. The chain uses TRBV9 and TRBJ1-3, with a possible D match to TRBD1 (6 bases). The germline gives CDR1 SGDLS, CDR2 YYNGEE. The CDR3 has 20 amino acids. V dropped 4 bases and J dropped 8 bases, with 34 bases sitting between them. CDR3 nucleotides: TGTGCCAGCAGCCCGAGGGGGACGGAGGCTTTAACGGGAACGAAGGACACCATATATTTT. The encoded protein is CASSPRGTEALTGTKDTIYF.

This clonotype was recorded a few times. This could be a read error, since a much larger clone is one nucleotide away. The chain carries TRBV11-3 and TRBJ2-5; D is unresolved. CDR3 length equals 13 residues. Germline V gene lookup returns CDR1 SGHNT and CDR2 YENEEA. The V end was cut by 3 bases, the J end by 2 bases, with 7 bases between. The CDR3 DNA sequence: TGTGCCAGCAGCTTGGAACAGCAAGAGACCCAGTACTTC. Translation: CASSLEQQETQYF.

At least ten counts were recorded for this clonotype. This chain links TRBV7-2 with TRBJ2-3; possibly TRBD1 or TRBD2 for D (7 bases each). The CDR3 spans 14 residues. Germline V CDR1 and CDR2: SGHTA, FQGNSA. Trimming took off 5 bases at V and 6 bases at J, with 15 bases between the two ends. The CDR3 spells CASSQRQGGDTQYF. CDR3 nucleotides: TGTGCCAGCAGCCAAAGACAGGGAGGGGATACGCAGTATTTT. The full variable domain, its missing parts supplied by reference TRBV7-2 and TRBJ2-3, is GAGVSQSPSNKVTEKGKDVELRCDPISGHTALYWYRQSLGQGLEFLIYFQGNSAPDKSGLPSDRFSAERTGGSVSTLTIQRTQQEDSAVYLCASSQRQGGDTQYFGPGTRLTVL.

This clonotype came up many times. The rearrangement links TRBV5-1 to TRBJ2-1; a weak D match, TRBD1 (7 bases). Germline V CDR1 and CDR2: SGHRS, YFSETQ. This CDR3 is built from 13 residues. Trimming pared 4 bases from V and 5 bases from J, leaving 10 bases between. The CDR3 loop is CASSAGQNNEQFF. The CDR3, as DNA: TGCGCCAGCAGCGCGGGACAGAACAATGAGCAGTTCTTC.

This clonotype turned up a few times. The CDR3 loop is CASSQVTGREQYF. The CDR3 DNA reads TGTGCCAGCAGCCAAGTGACGGGGAGGGAGCAGTACTTC. The chain combines TRBV4-2 with TRBJ2-7; weak D call: TRBD2 (6 bases). CDR3 size: 13 residues. V was shortened by 1 base and J by 7 bases, with 11 bases between the two germline ends. CDR1 and CDR2 from the germline V gene are LGHNA and YNFKEQ.

This clonotype was picked up many times. The rearrangement joins TRBV7-2 to TRBJ2-7; 11 bases are shared with TRBD1. There are 13 residues in the CDR3. Losses at the gene ends were 3 bases for V and 9 bases for J; bases not matched to a gene: 4. Germline CDR1 and CDR2: SGHTA and FQGNSA. The CDR3 sequence is CASSLGTGGRQYF. The CDR3 DNA reads TGTGCCAGCAGCTTGGGGACAGGGGGTAGGCAGTACTTC.

This clonotype appeared a few times. This chain connects TRBV5-4 to TRBJ1-2; TRBD1 aligns across 7 bases. The CDR3 length is 13 residues. V dropped 2 bases and J dropped 6; count of bases not matched to a gene: 4. CDR1 and CDR2 (germline): SGHNT, YYREEE (reference sequence). In DNA form, the CDR3 reads TGTGCCAGCAGCTTTATTACAGGGGATGGCTACACCTTC. Protein product: CASSFITGDGYTF.

This clonotype was recorded at least ten times. The rearrangement links TRBV6-6 to TRBJ2-7, with D possibly being TRBD1 or TRBD2 (5 bases each). Deletions cut 2 bases from V and 3 bases from J, with 17 bases between. Germline lookup yields CDR1 MNHNY and CDR2 SVGAGI (reference sequence). This CDR3 spans 16 amino acids. The CDR3 DNA reads as TGTGCCAGCAGTTACGAGAAGTGGGGACCCATCTACGAGCAGTACGTC. Amino acids: CASSYEKWGPIYEQYV.

This clonotype was counted a few times. This chain joins TRBV7-3 and TRBJ2-1, with 14 nucleotides matching TRBD2. CDR3 length: 16 residues. Germline CDR1 SGHTA, CDR2 FQGTGA. The junction had 2 bases not matched to a gene; V was cut back by 3 bases and J by 4 bases. For the CDR3, the DNA is TGTGCCAGCAGCTTCGGGACTAGCGGGGGATACAATGAGCAGTTCTTC. This encodes CASSFGTSGGYNEQFF.

This clonotype was seen only a few times. The chain joins TRBV6-2 or TRBV6-3 to TRBJ2-1; D not certain. Germline V lookup: CDR1 MNHEY, CDR2 SVGEGT. This CDR3 spans 13 amino acids. V lost 4 bases, J lost 7 bases, and 11 bases lay in between. The CDR3 region has the DNA TGTGCCAGCAGTTTCTACCAGACGAATGAGCAGTTCTTC. Translation: CASSFYQTNEQFF.

This clonotype has a handful of counts. The chain carries TRBV18 and TRBJ2-5; D gene unclear. The CDR3 is 11 amino acids. Trimming pared 2 bases from V and 7 bases from J, leaving 5 bases between. CDR1 is KGHSH, CDR2 LQKENI, per germline. As DNA, the CDR3 is TGTGCCAGCTCACCAGAAGCGACCCAGTACTTC. This encodes CASSPEATQYF.

In this sample, this clonotype turned up a few times. This sequence joins TRBV4-2 and TRBJ2-5, with 8 bases lining up with TRBD2. The germline gives CDR1 LGHNA, CDR2 YNFKEQ. This CDR3 comprises 17 residues. J was trimmed by 1 base and V by 1 base; bases with no gene match: 8. Written as DNA, the CDR3 is TGTGCCAGCAGCCAAGCGGGGGGGCAGGGGCGCCAAGAGACCCAGTACTTC. This codes for CASSQAGGQGRQETQYF.

This clonotype was detected many times. This sequence joins TRBV9 and TRBJ1-2, with no clear D. The V end was cut by 5 bases, the J end by 8 bases, with 16 bases between. Germline lookup yields CDR1 SGDLS and CDR2 YYNGEE. The CDR3 extends over 13 amino acids. CDR3: CASSVPGSEGYTF. Here the CDR3 DNA reads TGTGCCAGCAGTGTCCCGGGGTCGGAAGGCTACACCTTC.

This clonotype was found a few times. This chain links TRBV5-6 with TRBJ2-5; D gene unclear. Trimming removed 2 bases from V and 5 bases from J, with 10 bases in between. Germline CDR1 SGHDT, CDR2 YYEEEE. The CDR3 sequence is 13 residues long. CDR3 bases: TGTGCCAGCAGCTTAATCCCCCGGGAGACCCAGTACTTC. As protein: CASSLIPRETQYF.

This chain uses TRBV6-5 with TRBJ1-4; no clear D. The CDR3 has 17 amino acids. Trimming shortened V by 0 bases and J by 8 bases, and 19 bases separated the two germline ends. Germline loops: CDR1 MNHEY, CDR2 SVGAGI. The CDR3 bases are TGTGCCAGCAGTTACTCGATGTTAGGGAGGGTCGGGGAAAAACTGTTTTTT. This codes for CASSYSMLGRVGEKLFF.

This clonotype was observed a few times. The rearrangement joins TRBV20-1 to TRBJ1-2, with 8 bases aligning to TRBD1. The CDR3 spans 12 residues. Germline V gene sequence: CDR1 DFQATT, CDR2 SNEGSKA (reference sequence). V shed 6 bases and J 8 bases; nucleotides not matched to a gene: 8. CDR3 sequence: CSAADRDEGYTF. In DNA, the CDR3 is TGCAGTGCAGCGGACAGGGATGAGGGCTACACCTTC.

The sample holds many counts of this clonotype. The rearrangement joins TRBV28 to TRBJ2-3; 10 bases align to TRBD2. Trimming removed 4 bases from V and 2 bases from J; junction bases left unmatched: 6. Germline V gives CDR1 MDHEN, CDR2 SYDVKM. This CDR3 has 16 amino acids. The CDR3 loop reads CASSSPLAGVTDTQYF. CDR3 DNA: TGTGCCAGCAGTTCCCCGCTAGCGGGGGTCACAGATACGCAGTATTTT. The variable domain in full, completed from reference TRBV28 and TRBJ2-3, reads DVKVTQSSRYLVKRTGEKVFLECVQDMDHENMFWYRQDPGLGLRLIYFSYDVKMKEKGDIPEGYSVSREKKERFSLILESASTNQTSMYLCASSSPLAGVTDTQYFGPGTRLTVL.

The rearrangement joins TRBV13 to TRBJ2-3; D is ambiguous. In germline, CDR1 is PRHDT, CDR2 FYEKMQ (reference sequence). The V end was cut by 1 base, the J end by 2 bases, with 10 bases between. The CDR3 is made up of 15 amino acids. CDR3 DNA sequence: TGTGCCAGCAGCTTAGTTAGTAGGGCCACAGATACGCAGTATTTT. It translates to CASSLVSRATDTQYF.

The J gene is TRBJ1-1, the V gene TRBV18, with D unclear. Germline lookup yields CDR1 KGHSH and CDR2 LQKENI. The CDR3 is 13 amino acids. Trimming cost V 1 base and J 4 bases, with 7 bases left between them. The CDR3 region is CASSPRVGTEAFF. The CDR3 DNA reads as TGTGCCAGCTCACCACGGGTGGGCACTGAAGCTTTCTTT.

The chain has TRBV19 and TRBJ1-1; no firm D call. Germline V gene lookup returns CDR1 LNHDA and CDR2 SQIVND (reference sequence). This CDR3 contains 14 residues. V was pared by 3 bases and J by 1 base, with 9 bases between. The CDR3 protein is CASSIFDQNTEAFF. CDR3 coding DNA: TGTGCCAGTAGTATCTTTGATCAGAACACTGAAGCTTTCTTT.

This clonotype was counted only a few times. The V gene is TRBV7-2, the J gene TRBJ2-1; D is unclear. Germline V gene sequence: CDR1 SGHTA, CDR2 FQGNSA. CDR3 length: 14 residues. V was cut by 1 base and J by 9 bases, with 13 bases left in between. CDR3 coding DNA: TGTGCCAGCAGCTTAGGTAACGGAAGAGGTGAGCAGTTCTTC. Amino acid sequence: CASSLGNGRGEQFF. Together with reference TRBV7-2 and TRBJ2-1, the CDR3 gives the full variable domain: GAGVSQSPSNKVTEKGKDVELRCDPISGHTALYWYRQSLGQGLEFLIYFQGNSAPDKSGLPSDRFSAERTGGSVSTLTIQRTQQEDSAVYLCASSLGNGRGEQFFGPGTRLTVL.